This is a list of T cell receptor beta chains from one sample in a study of human T cells and chemical hapten exposure. TCRdb ran MiXCR on the RACE reads and lists one entry per CDR3 protein. The top ten hold about 1.4% of the sample, which has about 120,000 distinct CDR3 sequences, 9% to 13% seen once. The sample here was whole blood, taken in connection with sensitization to the hapten diphenylcyclopropenone (DPC). Every receptor here comes from a woman between 45 and 65 years old with alopecia areata. Some clones in this sample may be carry-over from other donors' samples. Both conserved end residues are part of each CDR3. Each record gives: V gene, J gene, clone size, D gene, CDR3 DNA, CDR3 protein. A D gene is named only where the DNA matches it firmly. Expanded clones are given a class, and other clones once, few, many or no size at all.

V gene: TRBV3-1
J gene: TRBJ2-7
clone size: NA
D gene: TRBD2
CDR3 DNA: TGTGCCAGCAGCCAAGGTGGTGGCGGGAGTAGGTACGAGCAGTACTTC
CDR3 protein: CASSQGGGGSRYEQYF

V gene: TRBV24-1
J gene: TRBJ2-2
clone size: many
D gene: NA
CDR3 DNA: TGTGCCACCAGTGATTTGGCACAGCCCACCGGGGAGCTGTTTTTT
CDR3 protein: CATSDLAQPTGELFF

V gene: TRBV6-2/TRBV6-3
J gene: TRBJ2-2
clone size: NA
D gene: TRBD2
CDR3 DNA: TGTGCCAGCCTCGGGAGGGCCGTCACCGGGGAGCTGTTTTTT
CDR3 protein: CASLGRAVTGELFF

V gene: TRBV7-2
J gene: TRBJ2-5
clone size: many
D gene: TRBD2
CDR3 DNA: TGTGCCAGCAGCGTAGGACTAGCGGGAGGGTCAGAGACCCAGTACTTC
CDR3 protein: CASSVGLAGGSETQYF

V gene: TRBV29-1
J gene: TRBJ2-5
clone size: NA
D gene: NA
CDR3 DNA: TGCAGCGTTCTAACGACACGGCGGGAGACCCAGTACTTC
CDR3 protein: CSVLTTRRETQYF

V gene: TRBV29-1
J gene: TRBJ2-5
clone size: many
D gene: NA
CDR3 DNA: TGCAGCGTTGCGCGGGGCCAAGAGACCCAGTACTTC
CDR3 protein: CSVARGQETQYF

V gene: TRBV6-6
J gene: TRBJ1-1
clone size: NA
D gene: NA
CDR3 DNA: TGTGCCACATGGAACACTGAAGCTTTCTTT
CDR3 protein: CATWNTEAFF

V gene: TRBV3-1
J gene: TRBJ2-2
clone size: few
D gene: NA
CDR3 DNA: TGTGCCAGCAGCCAAGATAAAATCAGATACACCGGGGAGCTGTTTTTT
CDR3 protein: CASSQDKIRYTGELFF

V gene: TRBV5-5
J gene: TRBJ1-4
clone size: few
D gene: NA
CDR3 DNA: TGTGCCAGCACGCCCCGGACGGACCTAAATGAAAAACTGTTTTTT
CDR3 protein: CASTPRTDLNEKLFF

V gene: TRBV13
J gene: TRBJ2-7
clone size: NA
D gene: NA
CDR3 DNA: TGTGCCAGCAGCTTACCACGGGAAATTGGTTACGAGCAGTACTTC
CDR3 protein: CASSLPREIGYEQYF

V gene: TRBV18
J gene: TRBJ2-1
clone size: NA
D gene: NA
CDR3 DNA: TGTGCCAGCTCACCCTCGAGGGGTGAGCAGTTCTTC
CDR3 protein: CASSPSRGEQFF

V gene: TRBV4-1
J gene: TRBJ2-3
clone size: few
D gene: NA
CDR3 DNA: TGCGCCAGCAGCCAAGAGGGAAACCGGGCCGGGGGCCGCAATACGCAGTATTTT
CDR3 protein: CASSQEGNRAGGRNTQYF

V gene: TRBV12-3/TRBV12-4
J gene: TRBJ2-2
clone size: many
D gene: TRBD1
CDR3 DNA: TGTGCCAGCAGTTTAAGCAGGGGGCGGGTCGGGGAGCTGTTTTTT
CDR3 protein: CASSLSRGRVGELFF

V gene: TRBV7-6
J gene: TRBJ2-5
clone size: NA
D gene: NA
CDR3 DNA: TGTGCCAGCAGCTTAGGGGCAGGAACGGGACGAGAAGTGACCCAGTACTTC
CDR3 protein: CASSLGAGTGREVTQYF

V gene: TRBV5-6
J gene: TRBJ1-1
clone size: many
D gene: TRBD1
CDR3 DNA: TGTGCCAGCAGCTTCCGAGGGGGCAGTAAAACTGAAGCTTTCTTT
CDR3 protein: CASSFRGGSKTEAFF

V gene: TRBV18
J gene: TRBJ2-7
clone size: many
D gene: TRBD2
CDR3 DNA: TGTGCCAGCTCACGCCCTGGTGGGAGGGCTTACGAGCAGTACTTC
CDR3 protein: CASSRPGGRAYEQYF

V gene: TRBV2
J gene: TRBJ2-6
clone size: NA
D gene: NA
CDR3 DNA: TGTGCCAGCAGTGATGGATACTCTGGGGCCAACGTCCTGACTTTC
CDR3 protein: CASSDGYSGANVLTF

V gene: TRBV4-3
J gene: TRBJ2-1
clone size: NA
D gene: TRBD1
CDR3 DNA: TGCGCCAGCAGCCAAGACGGGACAGGGGCCTACAATGAGCAGTTCTTC
CDR3 protein: CASSQDGTGAYNEQFF

V gene: TRBV6-6
J gene: TRBJ1-5
clone size: NA
D gene: TRBD1
CDR3 DNA: TGTGCCAGCAGTTTGGGACAGGGTGTAGGTCAGCCCCAGCATTTT
CDR3 protein: CASSLGQGVGQPQHF

V gene: TRBV5-1
J gene: TRBJ2-2
clone size: many
D gene: NA
CDR3 DNA: TGCGCCAGCAGCTCAATAGCGGCTACCGGGGAGCTGTTTTTT
CDR3 protein: CASSSIAATGELFF

V gene: TRBV11-2
J gene: TRBJ2-3
clone size: many
D gene: NA
CDR3 DNA: TGTGCCAGCAGCTTACTGGCAGATACGCAGTATTTT
CDR3 protein: CASSLLADTQYF

V gene: TRBV5-4
J gene: TRBJ2-2
clone size: NA
D gene: NA
CDR3 DNA: TGTGCCAGCAGCTTGGGCCGGGAGCCTGAATTGGTGTTTTTT
CDR3 protein: CASSLGREPELVFF

V gene: TRBV6-2/TRBV6-3
J gene: TRBJ1-1
clone size: NA
D gene: NA
CDR3 DNA: TGTGCCAGCAGTTACTTAAGACTGAACACTGAAGCTTTCTTT
CDR3 protein: CASSYLRLNTEAFF

V gene: TRBV29-1
J gene: TRBJ2-2
clone size: many
D gene: NA
CDR3 DNA: TGCAGCTCCCGGGGTGCAAACACCGGGGAGCTGTTTTTT
CDR3 protein: CSSRGANTGELFF

V gene: TRBV7-2
J gene: TRBJ2-1
clone size: many
D gene: TRBD2
CDR3 DNA: TGTGCCAGCACCACTAGCGGGGCCCCCAATGAGCAGTTCTTC
CDR3 protein: CASTTSGAPNEQFF

V gene: TRBV6-5
J gene: TRBJ2-3
clone size: NA
D gene: TRBD2
CDR3 DNA: TGTGCCAGCAGTCGGGGAGTTCTAGCGGGCCTATTCACAGATACGCAGTATTTT
CDR3 protein: CASSRGVLAGLFTDTQYF

V gene: TRBV15
J gene: TRBJ2-7
clone size: NA
D gene: TRBD1
CDR3 DNA: TGTGCCACCTCGCAGGGGGCGAACTACGAGCAGTACTTC
CDR3 protein: CATSQGANYEQYF

V gene: TRBV19
J gene: TRBJ2-1
clone size: many
D gene: TRBD2
CDR3 DNA: TGTGCCAGTAGTATCGGTCCGGGACTAGCGGGGAGCTGGTACAATGAGCAGTTCTTC
CDR3 protein: CASSIGPGLAGSWYNEQFF

V gene: TRBV18
J gene: TRBJ2-1
clone size: many
D gene: NA
CDR3 DNA: TGTGCCAGCTCACCACCGGGACACAATGAGCAGTTCTTC
CDR3 protein: CASSPPGHNEQFF

V gene: TRBV11-2
J gene: TRBJ2-2
clone size: many
D gene: NA
CDR3 DNA: TGTGCCAGCAGAGCCATCCAGCAGGGGTCCCTTCTCACCGGGGAGCTGTTTTTT
CDR3 protein: CASRAIQQGSLLTGELFF

V gene: TRBV5-1
J gene: TRBJ2-1
clone size: NA
D gene: TRBD1
CDR3 DNA: TGCGCCAGCAGCGCGGGACAGGGGAGACATGAGCAGTTCTTC
CDR3 protein: CASSAGQGRHEQFF

V gene: TRBV6-6
J gene: TRBJ1-1
clone size: few
D gene: NA
CDR3 DNA: TGTGCCAGCAGGTACCTACAGGGCGAAGCTTTCTTT
CDR3 protein: CASRYLQGEAFF

V gene: TRBV18
J gene: TRBJ1-2
clone size: NA
D gene: TRBD1
CDR3 DNA: TGTGCCAGCTCACCAGGAACAGGGGAGCGTCAAGCCTATGGCTACACCTTC
CDR3 protein: CASSPGTGERQAYGYTF

V gene: TRBV19
J gene: TRBJ1-5
clone size: NA
D gene: NA
CDR3 DNA: TGTGCCAGTAGTATATTCCAGGGTTGGAGCAATCAGCCCCAGCATTTT
CDR3 protein: CASSIFQGWSNQPQHF

V gene: TRBV12-3/TRBV12-4
J gene: TRBJ2-2
clone size: NA
D gene: NA
CDR3 DNA: TGTGCCAGCATCTCCCCGGGGTGGGCCGGGGAGCTGTTTTTT
CDR3 protein: CASISPGWAGELFF

V gene: TRBV20-1
J gene: TRBJ2-1
clone size: NA
D gene: NA
CDR3 DNA: TGCAGTGCTAGAGAATCAGGATTCCAGGGGAAATCCTACAATGAGCAGTTCTTC
CDR3 protein: CSARESGFQGKSYNEQFF

V gene: TRBV28
J gene: TRBJ1-1
clone size: many
D gene: NA
CDR3 DNA: TGTGCCAGCAGTTTAAGGCAGAACACTGAAGCTTTCTTT
CDR3 protein: CASSLRQNTEAFF

V gene: TRBV7-9
J gene: TRBJ1-2
clone size: NA
D gene: TRBD1
CDR3 DNA: TGTGCCAGCAGCTTAATCGGGACAGAGCATAGCTATGGCTACACCTTC
CDR3 protein: CASSLIGTEHSYGYTF

V gene: TRBV7-2
J gene: TRBJ1-4
clone size: few
D gene: NA
CDR3 DNA: TGTGCCAGCAGCTTTAGCTGGACAGCCTACAATGAAAAACTGTTTTTT
CDR3 protein: CASSFSWTAYNEKLFF

V gene: TRBV20-1
J gene: TRBJ1-1
clone size: NA
D gene: NA
CDR3 DNA: TGCAGTGCTTGCAGGGTTGGTGGCACTGAAGCTTTCTTT
CDR3 protein: CSACRVGGTEAFF

V gene: TRBV6-2/TRBV6-3
J gene: TRBJ1-5
clone size: many
D gene: NA
CDR3 DNA: TGTGCCAGCAGTTCCGCCAGCGCCCGGCAGCCCCAGCATTTT
CDR3 protein: CASSSASARQPQHF